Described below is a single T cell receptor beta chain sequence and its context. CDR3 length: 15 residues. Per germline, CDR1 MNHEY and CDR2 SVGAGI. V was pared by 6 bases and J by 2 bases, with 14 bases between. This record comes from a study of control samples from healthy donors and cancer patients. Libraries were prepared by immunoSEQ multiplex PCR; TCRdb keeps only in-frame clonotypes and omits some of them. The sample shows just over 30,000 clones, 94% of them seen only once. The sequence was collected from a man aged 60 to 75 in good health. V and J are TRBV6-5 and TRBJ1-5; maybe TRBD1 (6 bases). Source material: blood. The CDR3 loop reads CASRKRGAGNQPQHF. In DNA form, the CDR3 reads TGTGCCAGCAGAAAGAGGGGGGCCGGCAATCAGCCCCAGCATTTT.